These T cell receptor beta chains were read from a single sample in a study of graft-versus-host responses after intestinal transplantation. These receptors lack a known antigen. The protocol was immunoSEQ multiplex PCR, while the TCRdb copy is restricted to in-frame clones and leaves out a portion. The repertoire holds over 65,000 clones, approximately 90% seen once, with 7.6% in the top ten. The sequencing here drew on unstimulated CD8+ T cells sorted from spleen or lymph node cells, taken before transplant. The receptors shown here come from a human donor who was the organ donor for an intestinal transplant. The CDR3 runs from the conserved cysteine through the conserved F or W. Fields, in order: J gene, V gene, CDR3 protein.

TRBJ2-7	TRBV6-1	CASSSDSWGSYEQYF
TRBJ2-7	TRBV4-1	CASSQVGSSYEQYF
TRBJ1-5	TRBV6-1	CAGGANQPQHF
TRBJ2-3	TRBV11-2	CASSFGWGTQYF
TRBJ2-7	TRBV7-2	CASSHRDRFYEQYF
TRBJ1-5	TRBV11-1	CASSEGRGGNQPQHF
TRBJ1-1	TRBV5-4	CASSLPGHPEAFF
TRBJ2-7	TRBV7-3	CASSLDGGGLYEQYF
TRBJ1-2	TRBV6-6	CASSFPSAGQNYGYTF
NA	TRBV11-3	CASRGRVSYEQYF
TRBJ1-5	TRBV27	CASSPGGNQPQHF
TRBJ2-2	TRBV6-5	CASSYGRVTGELFF
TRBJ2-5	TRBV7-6	CASSSNSIGEQYF
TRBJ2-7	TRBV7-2	CASSLGASGPILLYEQYF
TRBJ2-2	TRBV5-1	CASRLRGGTGELFF
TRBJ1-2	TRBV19	CASSILGPGGHGYTF
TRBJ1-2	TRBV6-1	CASSGSRRIPANYGYTF
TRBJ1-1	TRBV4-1	CASSPSWPGGGQNTEAFF
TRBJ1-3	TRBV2	CASQPERGNTIYF
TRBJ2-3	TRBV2	CATPGTTTDTQYF
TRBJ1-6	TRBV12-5	CASGLDPGGLNSPLHF
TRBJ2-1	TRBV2	CASIPRTSGKIQGSYNEQFF
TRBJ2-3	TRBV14	CASSQQGVSTDTQYF
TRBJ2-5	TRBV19	CASSPGDLGLAATQYF
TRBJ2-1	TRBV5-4	CASSLVMGSSYNEQFF
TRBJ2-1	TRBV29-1	CSVPTPGPTIYNEQFF
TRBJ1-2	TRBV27	CASSFQGSIYGYTF
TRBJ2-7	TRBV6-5	CASSSHRGAYEQYF
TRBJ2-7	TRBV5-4	CASSGGTGNEQYF
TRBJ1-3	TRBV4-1	CASGGRGRADPTIYF
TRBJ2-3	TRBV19	CASGTSSTDTQYF
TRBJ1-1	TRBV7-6	CASSLVPGGTEAFF